Reported below is one T cell receptor (beta chain). The germline CDR1 and CDR2 sequences are LGHDT and YNNKEL (reference sequence). V lost 1 base and J 6 bases, leaving 7 bases between the germline ends. CDR3 size: 12 residues. Only cases whose brain tissue showed the highest T cell transcript signatures were sequenced. Before surgery, patients took at least one anti-epileptic drug. The table came from immunoSEQ multiplex PCR; TCRdb's copy has only in-frame clones and leaves some out. The top ten hold 3.5% to 4% of the sample, which has under 150,000 clones, 94% seen once. The sample originates from a study of brain T cells in children with intractable seizures.

The sequencing used peripheral blood, collected at surgery. The rearrangement links TRBV3-1 (or the pseudogene TRBV3-2) to TRBJ2-7; no reliable D call. The TCR sequence derives from a boy younger than two with hemimegalencephaly and intractable seizures. CDR3 residues: CASSQVAREQYF. As DNA, the CDR3 is TGTGCCAGCAGCCAAGTGGCTCGCGAGCAGTACTTC.